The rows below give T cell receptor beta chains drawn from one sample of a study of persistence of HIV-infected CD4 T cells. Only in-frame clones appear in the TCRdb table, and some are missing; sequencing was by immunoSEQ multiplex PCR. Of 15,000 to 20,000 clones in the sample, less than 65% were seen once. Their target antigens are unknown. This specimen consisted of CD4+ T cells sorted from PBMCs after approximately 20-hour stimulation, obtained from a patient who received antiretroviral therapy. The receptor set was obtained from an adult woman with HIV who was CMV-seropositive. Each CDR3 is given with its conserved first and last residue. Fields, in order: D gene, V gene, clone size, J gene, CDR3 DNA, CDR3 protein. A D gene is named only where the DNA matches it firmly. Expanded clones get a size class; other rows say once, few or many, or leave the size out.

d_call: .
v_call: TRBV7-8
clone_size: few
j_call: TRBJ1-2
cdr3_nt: TGTGCCAGCAGCTTAAAAACGGGGGCAAGTGGCTACACCTTC
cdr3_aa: CASSLKTGASGYTF

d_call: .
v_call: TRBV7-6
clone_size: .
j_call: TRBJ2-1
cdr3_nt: TGTGCCAGCAGCTTGCTTTCCGGGGACGATGAGCAGTTCTTC
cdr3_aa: CASSLLSGDDEQFF

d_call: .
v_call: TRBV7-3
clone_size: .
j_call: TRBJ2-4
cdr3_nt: TGTGCCAGCAGCGCACAGGGAAGAGGGGTCGAGGGGAAAAACATTCAGTACTTC
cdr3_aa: CASSAQGRGVEGKNIQYF

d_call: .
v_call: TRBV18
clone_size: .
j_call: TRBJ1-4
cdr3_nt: TGTGCCAGCTCACCACGGGGAAGGGCTAATGAAAAACTGTTTTTT
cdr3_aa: CASSPRGRANEKLFF

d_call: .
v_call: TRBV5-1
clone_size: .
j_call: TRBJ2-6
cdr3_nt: TGCGCCAGCAGCTTTGAGGGCAGTCTCAGCTCTGGGGCCAACGTCCTGACTTTC
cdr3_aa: CASSFEGSLSSGANVLTF

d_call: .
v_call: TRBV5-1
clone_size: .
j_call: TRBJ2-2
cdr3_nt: TGCGCCAGCAGCTTGAGGGATAGCGGGAACACCGGGGAGCTGTTTTTT
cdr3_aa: CASSLRDSGNTGELFF

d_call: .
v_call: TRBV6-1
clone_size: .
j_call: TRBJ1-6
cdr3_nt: TGTGCCAGCAGTGAAGCCCGGGGGTCACCCCTCCACTTT
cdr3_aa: CASSEARGSPLHF

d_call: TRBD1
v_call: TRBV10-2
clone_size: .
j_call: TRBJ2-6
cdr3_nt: TGCGCCAGCAGCCGTGGGACAGGGGGCCGCTCTGGGGCCAACGTCCTGACTTTC
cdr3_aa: CASSRGTGGRSGANVLTF

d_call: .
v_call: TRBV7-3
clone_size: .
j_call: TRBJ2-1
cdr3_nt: TGTGCCAGCAGCTCAGGGAGCTCCTACAATGAGCAGTTCTTC
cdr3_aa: CASSSGSSYNEQFF

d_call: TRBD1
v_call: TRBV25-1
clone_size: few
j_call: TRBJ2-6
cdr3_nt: TGTGCCAGCAGTGAAGGTTGGGGACAGGGGGCCAACGTCCTGACTTTC
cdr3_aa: CASSEGWGQGANVLTF

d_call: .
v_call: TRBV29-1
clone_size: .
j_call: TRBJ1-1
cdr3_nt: TGCAGCGTTCAAGGGACTGAGAACACTGAAGCTTTCTTT
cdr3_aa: CSVQGTENTEAFF

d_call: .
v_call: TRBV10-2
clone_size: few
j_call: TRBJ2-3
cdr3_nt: TGCGCCAGCAGTGAGAATCTCGTAGGGACGCAGTATTTT
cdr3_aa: CASSENLVGTQYF

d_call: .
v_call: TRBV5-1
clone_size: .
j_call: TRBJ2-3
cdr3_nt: TGCGCCAGCAGCTTGGAAATGAGTTTGGTAGATACGCAGTATTTT
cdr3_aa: CASSLEMSLVDTQYF

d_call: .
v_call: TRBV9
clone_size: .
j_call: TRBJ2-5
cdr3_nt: TGTGCCAGCAGCGTAGGTATAGCGGAGCAAGAGACCCAGTACTTC
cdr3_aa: CASSVGIAEQETQYF

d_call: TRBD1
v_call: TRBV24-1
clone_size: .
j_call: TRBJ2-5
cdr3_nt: TGTGCCACCAGTTACAGGGGAACAGAGACCCAGTACTTC
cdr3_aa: CATSYRGTETQYF

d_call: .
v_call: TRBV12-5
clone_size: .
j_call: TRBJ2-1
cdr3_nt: TGTGCTAGTGGCGGGACTTCGTTATACAATGAGCAGTTCTTC
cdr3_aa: CASGGTSLYNEQFF

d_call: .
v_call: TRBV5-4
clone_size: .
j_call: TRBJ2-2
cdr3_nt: TGTGCCAGCAGCTTGGGCGGAATTTCGAACACCGGGGAGCTGTTTTTT
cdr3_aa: CASSLGGISNTGELFF

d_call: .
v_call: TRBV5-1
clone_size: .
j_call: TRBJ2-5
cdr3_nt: TGCGCCAGCAGCTTGGCCGGTATACGCTCAACGACCCAGTACTTC
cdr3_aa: CASSLAGIRSTTQYF

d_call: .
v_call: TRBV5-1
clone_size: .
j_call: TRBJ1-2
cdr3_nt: TGCGCCAGCAGCTTGGAGGTTAGGGGGATAAGCGGCTACACCTTC
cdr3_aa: CASSLEVRGISGYTF

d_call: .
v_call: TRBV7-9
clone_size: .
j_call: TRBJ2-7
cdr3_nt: TGTGCCAGCAGCCCCCGCGGACTTGGGAGCGAGCAGTACTTC
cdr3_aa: CASSPRGLGSEQYF

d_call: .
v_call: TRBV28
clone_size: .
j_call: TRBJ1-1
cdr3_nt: TGTGCCAGCAGTCCCCCGGATGATAGCACTGAAGCTTTCTTT
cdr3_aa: CASSPPDDSTEAFF

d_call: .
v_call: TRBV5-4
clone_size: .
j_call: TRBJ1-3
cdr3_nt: TGTGCCAGCAGCGCCCTGGGGGGAAACACCATATATTTT
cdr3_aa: CASSALGGNTIYF

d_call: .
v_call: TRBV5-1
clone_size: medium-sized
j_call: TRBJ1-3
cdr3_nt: TGCGCCAGCAGCTTGGGTTTGACTATAGACACCATATATTTT
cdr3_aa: CASSLGLTIDTIYF

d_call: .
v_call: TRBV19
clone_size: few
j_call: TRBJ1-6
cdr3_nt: TGTGCCAGTAGTATTGGTCCGATGGATTCACCCCTCCACTTT
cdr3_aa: CASSIGPMDSPLHF

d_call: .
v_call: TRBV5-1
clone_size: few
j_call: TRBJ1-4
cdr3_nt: TGCGCCAGCAGCTTGGGTGGGTTTCGCGAAAAACTGTTTTTT
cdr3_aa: CASSLGGFREKLFF

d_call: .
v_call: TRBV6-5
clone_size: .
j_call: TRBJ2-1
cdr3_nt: TGTGCCAGCAGTTACTCGACTAACAATGAGCAGTTCTTC
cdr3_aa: CASSYSTNNEQFF